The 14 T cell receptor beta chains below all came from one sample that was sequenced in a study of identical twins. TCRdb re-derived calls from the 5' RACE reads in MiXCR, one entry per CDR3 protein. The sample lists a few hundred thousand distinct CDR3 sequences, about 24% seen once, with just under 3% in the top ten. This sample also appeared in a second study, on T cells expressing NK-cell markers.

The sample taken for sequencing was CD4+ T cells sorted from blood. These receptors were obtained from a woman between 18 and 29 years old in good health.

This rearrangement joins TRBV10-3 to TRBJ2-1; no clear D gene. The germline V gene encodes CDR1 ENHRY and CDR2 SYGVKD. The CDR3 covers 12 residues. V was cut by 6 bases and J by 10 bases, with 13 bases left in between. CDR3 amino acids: CAISGQLTEQFF. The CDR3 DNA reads TGTGCCATCAGCGGCCAGCTTACCGAGCAGTTCTTC.

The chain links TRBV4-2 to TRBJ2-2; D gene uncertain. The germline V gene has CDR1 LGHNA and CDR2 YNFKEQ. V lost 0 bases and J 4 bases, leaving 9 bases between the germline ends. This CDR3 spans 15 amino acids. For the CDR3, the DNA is TGTGCCAGCAGCCAAGATGAGGCTGGCACCGGGGAGCTGTTTTTT. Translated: CASSQDEAGTGELFF.

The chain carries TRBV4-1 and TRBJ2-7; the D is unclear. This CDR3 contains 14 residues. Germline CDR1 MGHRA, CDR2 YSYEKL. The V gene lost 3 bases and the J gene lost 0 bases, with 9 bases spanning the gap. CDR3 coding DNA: TGCGCCAGCAGCCAGCCGACAAGCTCCTACGAGCAGTACTTC. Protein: CASSQPTSSYEQYF.

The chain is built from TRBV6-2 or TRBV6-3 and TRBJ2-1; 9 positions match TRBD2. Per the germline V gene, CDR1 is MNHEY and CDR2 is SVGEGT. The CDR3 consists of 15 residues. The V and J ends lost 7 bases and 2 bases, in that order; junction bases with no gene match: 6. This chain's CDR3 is CASTLRTSAYNEQFF. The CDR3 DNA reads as TGTGCCAGCACCCTGAGGACTAGCGCCTACAATGAGCAGTTCTTC.

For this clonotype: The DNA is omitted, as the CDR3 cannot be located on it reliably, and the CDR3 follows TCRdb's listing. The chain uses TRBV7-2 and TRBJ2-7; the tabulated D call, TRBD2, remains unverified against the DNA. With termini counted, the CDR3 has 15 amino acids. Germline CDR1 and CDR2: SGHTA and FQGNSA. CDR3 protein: CASSLAVASGIEEYF.

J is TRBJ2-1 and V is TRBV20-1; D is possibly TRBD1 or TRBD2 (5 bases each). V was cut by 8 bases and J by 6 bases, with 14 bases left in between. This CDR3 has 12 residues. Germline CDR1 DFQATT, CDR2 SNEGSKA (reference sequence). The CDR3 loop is CSKSAGTNEQFF. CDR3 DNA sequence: TGCAGTAAATCGGCAGGGACCAATGAGCAGTTCTTC.

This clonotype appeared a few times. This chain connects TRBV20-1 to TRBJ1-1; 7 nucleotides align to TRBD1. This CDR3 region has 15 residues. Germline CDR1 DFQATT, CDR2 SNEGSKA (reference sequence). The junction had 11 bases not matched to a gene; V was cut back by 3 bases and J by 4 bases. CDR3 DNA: TGCAGTGCTAGGGAGACAGGGAAGTTCGGCACTGAAGCTTTCTTT. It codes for CSARETGKFGTEAFF.

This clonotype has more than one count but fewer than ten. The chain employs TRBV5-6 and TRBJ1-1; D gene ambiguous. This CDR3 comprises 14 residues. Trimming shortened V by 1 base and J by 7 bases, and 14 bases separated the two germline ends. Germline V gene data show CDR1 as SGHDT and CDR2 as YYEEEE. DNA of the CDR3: TGTGCCAGCAGCTTGTTGGAGGTGTTTGGTGAAGCTTTCTTT. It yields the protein CASSLLEVFGEAFF. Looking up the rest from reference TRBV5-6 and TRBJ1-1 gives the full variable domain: DAGVTQSPTHLIKTRGQQVTLRCSPKSGHDTVSWYQQALGQGPQFIFQYYEEEERQRGNFPDRFSGHQFPNYSSELNVNALLLGDSALYLCASSLLEVFGEAFFGQGTRLTVV.

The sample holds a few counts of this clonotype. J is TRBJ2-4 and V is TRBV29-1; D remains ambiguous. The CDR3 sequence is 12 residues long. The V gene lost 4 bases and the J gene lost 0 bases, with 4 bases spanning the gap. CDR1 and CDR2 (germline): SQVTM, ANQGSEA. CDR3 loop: CSVVGAKNIQYF. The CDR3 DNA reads TGCAGCGTTGTGGGAGCCAAAAACATTCAGTACTTC.

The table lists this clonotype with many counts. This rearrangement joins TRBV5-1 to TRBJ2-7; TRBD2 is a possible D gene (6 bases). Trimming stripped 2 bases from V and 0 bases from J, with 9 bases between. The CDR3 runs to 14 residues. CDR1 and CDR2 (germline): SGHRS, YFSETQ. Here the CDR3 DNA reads TGCGCCAGCAGCTTCAGCGGGTCCTCCTACGAGCAGTACTTC. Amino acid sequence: CASSFSGSSYEQYF.

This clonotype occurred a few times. This CDR3 reads CASSYTGGSSPLHF. CDR3 DNA sequence: TGTGCCAGCAGTTACACGGGGGGAAGTTCACCCCTCCACTTT. The chain uses TRBV6-5 and TRBJ1-6, with a weak D call TRBD1 (5 bases). Trimming took off 2 bases at V and 9 bases at J, with 11 bases between the two ends. The CDR3 has 14 amino acids. Germline V lookup: CDR1 MNHEY, CDR2 SVGAGI.

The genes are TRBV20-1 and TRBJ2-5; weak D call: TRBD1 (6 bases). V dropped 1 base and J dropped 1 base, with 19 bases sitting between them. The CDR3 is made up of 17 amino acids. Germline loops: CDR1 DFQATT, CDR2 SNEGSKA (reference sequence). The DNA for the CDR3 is TGCAGTGCTAGAGGGGGGCTGGGACGTGCTGTCCAAGAGACCCAGTACTTC. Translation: CSARGGLGRAVQETQYF.

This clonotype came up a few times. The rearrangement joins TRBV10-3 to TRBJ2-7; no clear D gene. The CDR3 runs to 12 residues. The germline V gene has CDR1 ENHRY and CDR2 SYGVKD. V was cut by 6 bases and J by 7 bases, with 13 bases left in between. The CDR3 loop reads CAIRGMLGEQYF. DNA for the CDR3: TGTGCCATCAGGGGAATGCTGGGGGAGCAGTACTTC.

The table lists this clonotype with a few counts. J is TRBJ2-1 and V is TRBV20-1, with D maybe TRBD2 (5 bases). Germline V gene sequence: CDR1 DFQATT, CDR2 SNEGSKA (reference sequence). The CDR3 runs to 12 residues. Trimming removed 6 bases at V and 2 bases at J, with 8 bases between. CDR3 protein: CSAGVAYNEQFF. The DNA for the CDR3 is TGCAGTGCCGGGGTGGCCTACAATGAGCAGTTCTTC.